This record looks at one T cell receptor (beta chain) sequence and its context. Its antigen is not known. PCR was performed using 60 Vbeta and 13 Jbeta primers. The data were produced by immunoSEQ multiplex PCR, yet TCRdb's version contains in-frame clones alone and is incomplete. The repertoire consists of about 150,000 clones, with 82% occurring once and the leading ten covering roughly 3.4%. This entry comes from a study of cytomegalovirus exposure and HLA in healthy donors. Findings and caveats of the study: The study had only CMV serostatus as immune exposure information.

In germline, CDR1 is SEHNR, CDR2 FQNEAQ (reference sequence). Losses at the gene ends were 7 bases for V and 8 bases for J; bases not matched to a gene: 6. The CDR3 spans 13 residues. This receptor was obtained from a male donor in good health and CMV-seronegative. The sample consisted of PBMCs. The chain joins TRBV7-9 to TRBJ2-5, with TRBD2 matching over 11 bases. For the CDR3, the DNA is TGTGCCAGCACCCCGACTAGCGGGATAACCCAGTACTTC. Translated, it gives CASTPTSGITQYF.